The 4 T cell receptor beta chains listed next were all sequenced from one sample in a study of neurological immune-mediated disorders. From the 5' RACE reads, TCRdb called clonotypes with MiXCR, one entry per CDR3 protein. The sample has approximately 19,000 distinct CDR3 sequences, 7% to 8.5% seen once. The sequenced sample was CD8+ T cells from blood. These receptors were collected from a woman aged 25 to 45 with HTLV-1-associated myelopathy (HAM/TSP).

This clonotype was picked up a small number of times. V is TRBV4-1 and J is TRBJ1-2; 9 bases fit TRBD1. This CDR3 comprises 15 residues. V lost 1 base and J lost 3; bases outside the gene matches: 3. Germline values: CDR1 MGHRA, CDR2 YSYEKL. In nucleotides, the CDR3 is TGCGCCAGCAGCCAAGCGGGGGACAGGGACTATGGCTACACCTTC. Its protein product is CASSQAGDRDYGYTF.

This clonotype was observed many times. The chain is built from TRBV6-5 and TRBJ1-2; tentatively, D is TRBD1 (5 bases). V was pared by 2 bases and J by 3 bases, with 13 bases between. Germline values: CDR1 MNHEY, CDR2 SVGAGI. The CDR3 totals 15 residues. The CDR3 region has the DNA TGTGCCAGCAGTTACACGGGCAGGGATGACTATGGCTACACCTTC. Translation: CASSYTGRDDYGYTF.

This clonotype was seen ten or more times. The chain links TRBV25-1 to TRBJ1-1, with D possibly TRBD1 on 5 matching bases. Germline V lookup: CDR1 MGHDK, CDR2 SYGVNS. V was cut by 6 bases and J by 4 bases, with 12 bases left in between. The CDR3 contains 13 residues. The CDR3 DNA reads TGTGCCAGCAGGACCGGGGGAGGCACTGAAGCTTTCTTT. Its protein is CASRTGGGTEAFF.

This clonotype showed up many times. The J gene is TRBJ2-7, the V gene TRBV6-5; 10 bases agree with TRBD1. CDR3 length: 15 amino acids. Losses at the gene ends were 4 bases for V and 6 bases for J; bases not matched to a gene: 9. Germline CDR1 is MNHEY and CDR2 is SVGAGI. The CDR3 coding sequence is TGTGCCAGCAGTTGGGCGGGGACAGGGGTTTCCGAGCAGTACTTC. Translating it yields CASSWAGTGVSEQYF.